One TCR beta chain is described in this entry. Its target antigen remains unknown. Base qualities are not recorded, but no much larger clone differs from it by a single base. TCRbeta CDR3 regions were amplified from genomic DNA using the immunoSEQ Assay, a bias-controlled multiplex PCR. As for the original processing: The number of nucleated cells in each sample was estimated from the amplification of reference gene primers within the assay. To quantify the absolute abundance of each unique TCRbeta CDR3 rearrangement, sequence reads were collapsed and filtered. For each sample, productive Simpson clonality was calculated by taking the square root of Simpson's diversity index across productive rearrangements. Held by TCRdb, this immuneACCESS table contains in-frame sequences only and omits some clones. Under half of the omission traces to an unresolved V gene where checked; the cause of the rest is unknown. That table furnishes V, J and clone size, whereas the DNA furnished D and trimming. The sample table holds around 320,000 clones, of which 85% were seen once. 6% to 9% of the sample rests with the top ten.

Whole blood was collected in K2EDTA tubes by collaborating institutions according to the institutions' own protocols. For TCRbeta analysis, collaborator samples were shipped as frozen whole blood, as isolated PBMCs, or as DNA extracted from either sample type. The junction shows trimming of 5 bases on V and 3 bases on J, plus 14 bases between the germline ends. The CDR3 has 14 amino acids, counting the end cysteine and phenylalanine. Only the CDR3 region is kept as DNA, spanning 42 bases read in frame from base 1. The CDR1 and CDR2 encoded by the germline V gene (reference sequence) are LNHDA and SQIVND. The data were taken from a study of blood T cell repertoires in COVID-19 (dated by TCRdb to the early 2020s). At the level of the whole study: The collaborator samples originated in the United States, Italy and Spain and spanned the acute and convalescent phases of COVID-19. The repertoires were released in a freely available public database meant as a resource for research on the immune response to SARS-CoV-2. The dataset comprised deeply sampled blood TCRbeta repertoires from subjects exposed to, actively infected with, or recovered from COVID-19. The samples were drawn from two sources: the first 160 participants of the ongoing ImmuneRACE study, and 950 to 1,500 subjects contributed by 6 global collaborators. Where available, HLA class I and class II types were obtained from metadata supplied by the sample provider rather than from assay-based typing. A de-identified subject ID, COVID-19 status, age in years and sex were almost always included in the sample metadata. The prospective study material was composed of cDNA or gDNA derived from T cells, B-cell-depleted T cells, or PBMCs. What the authors observed across the whole study: The quantity of clinical and demographic metadata differed by source and by participant and was supplied without curation.

The chain couples TRBV19 to TRBJ2-7; TRBD1 is perhaps the D gene, given 5 matching bases. This TCR was recovered from a human donor in a cohort sampled during active COVID-19. The sample comprised peripheral blood. The nucleotide sequence is TGTGCCAGTAGTTTGACGCGACAGAGCTACGAGCAGTACTTC. The translation is CASSLTRQSYEQYF.